These T cell receptor beta chains were read from a single sample in a study of T cell repertoires in cytomegalovirus infection. TCRdb reanalysed the reads using MiXCR and keeps one entry per CDR3 protein. The sample lists 400,000 or so distinct CDR3 sequences, roughly a third occurring once. Sequenced sample: PBMCs. All receptors derive from a human donor in good health (CMV status not recorded). Some clones in this sample may be carry-over from other donors' samples. Each CDR3 is given with its conserved first and last residue. D genes are given only for firm matches. Clone size is stated in some rows and not others, as once, few, many or a class when expanded.

TRBV11-2,many,NA,TRBJ1-6,16,CASSLDFTVDNSPLHF,TGTGCCAGCAGCTTAGATTTCACAGTCGATAATTCACCCCTCCACTTT
TRBV29-1,NA,NA,TRBJ2-1,13,CSALGVSYNEQFF,TGCAGCGCTCTGGGGGTTTCCTACAATGAGCAGTTCTTC
TRBV5-6,NA,TRBD2,TRBJ2-5,16,CASSLSSGASRETQYF,TGTGCCAGCAGCTTGAGTAGCGGGGCATCACGGGAGACCCAGTACTTC
TRBV28,few,TRBD2,TRBJ2-1,16,CASSPLREGFYNEQFF,TGTGCCAGCAGCCCTTTGCGGGAGGGGTTCTACAATGAGCAGTTCTTC
TRBV14,NA,TRBD1,TRBJ1-4,15,CASSQVGTAYEKLFF,TGTGCCAGCAGCCAAGTCGGGACAGCCTATGAAAAACTGTTTTTT
TRBV11-2,NA,NA,TRBJ2-1,16,CASSLGLSAYYNEQFF,TGTGCCAGCAGCTTAGGGTTGTCGGCCTACTACAATGAGCAGTTCTTC
TRBV29-1,few,NA,TRBJ2-1,13,CSVEDRNYNEQFF,TGCAGCGTTGAAGATCGCAACTACAATGAGCAGTTCTTC
TRBV6-1,few,NA,TRBJ1-4,13,CASGTNGREKLFF,TGTGCCAGCGGTACAAACGGACGGGAAAAACTGTTTTTT
TRBV12-3/TRBV12-4,few,NA,TRBJ1-5,16,CASSPDGQYSNQPQHF,TGTGCCAGCAGTCCCGACGGACAGTATAGCAATCAGCCCCAGCATTTT
TRBV7-8,NA,NA,TRBJ1-5,16,CASSLVGTAFNQPQHF,TGTGCCAGCAGCTTAGTGGGGACGGCGTTCAATCAGCCCCAGCATTTT
TRBV27,NA,NA,TRBJ1-1,15,CASSPRGEGNTEAFF,TGTGCCAGCAGTCCCCGGGGGGAGGGTAACACTGAAGCTTTCTTT
TRBV6-6,NA,NA,TRBJ1-5,13,CASSYSLSQPQHF,TGTGCCAGCAGTTACTCCCTTTCTCAGCCCCAGCATTTT
TRBV7-2,NA,TRBD2,TRBJ2-7,17,CASSLGGGGRVSFEQYF,TGTGCCAGCAGCTTAGGGGGGGGAGGGCGGGTGTCTTTCGAGCAGTACTTC
TRBV7-2,NA,NA,TRBJ2-6,15,CVSSLVGSGANVLTF,TGTGTCAGCAGCTTAGTTGGGTCGGGGGCCAACGTCCTGACTTTC
TRBV3-1,NA,NA,TRBJ2-1,16,CASSLTRRGPYNEQFF,TGTGCCAGCAGCCTCACCCGGCGGGGGCCCTACAATGAGCAGTTCTTC
TRBV18,few,NA,TRBJ2-7,13,CASSLETPNEQYF,TGTGCCAGCTCACTCGAAACTCCGAACGAGCAGTACTTC
TRBV5-6,NA,TRBD2,TRBJ2-1,16,CASSADGTSVETEQFF,TGTGCCAGCAGCGCAGACGGGACTAGCGTGGAAACTGAGCAGTTTTTC
TRBV19,NA,TRBD2,TRBJ2-3,14,CASSPRGGWDTQYF,TGTGCCAGTAGCCCCCGGGGGGGATGGGATACGCAGTATTTT
TRBV6-1,many,NA,TRBJ1-4,15,CASSGAGFKREKLFF,TGTGCCAGCAGTGGAGCAGGGTTCAAGCGTGAAAAACTGTTTTTT
TRBV7-2,many,NA,TRBJ1-1,14,CASRQGRMNTEAFF,TGTGCCAGCAGACAAGGGCGCATGAACACTGAAGCTTTCTTT
TRBV6-2/TRBV6-3,NA,NA,TRBJ2-7,15,CASRSIRGSPYEQYF,TGTGCCAGCAGGAGTATTCGGGGTTCGCCCTACGAGCAGTACTTC
TRBV15,NA,NA,TRBJ2-2,15,CATSRDWGNTGELFF,TGTGCCACCAGCAGAGATTGGGGGAACACCGGGGAGCTGTTTTTT
TRBV7-6,many,TRBD1,TRBJ1-6,16,CASSLDPTGGNSPLHF,TGTGCCAGCAGCTTAGACCCGACAGGGGGTAATTCACCCCTCCACTTT
TRBV6-6,once,NA,TRBJ1-1,15,CASSYHPSKNTEAFF,TGTGCCAGCAGTTACCACCCTTCCAAGAACACTGAAGCTTTCTTT
TRBV6-5,many,TRBD2,TRBJ2-3,19,CASSYQPPRLAGSTDTQYF,TGTGCCAGCAGTTACCAACCACCTCGACTAGCGGGGAGCACAGATACGCAGTATTTT
TRBV6-1,few,TRBD1,TRBJ1-6,14,CASTRGTDNSPLHF,TGTGCCAGCACTAGAGGGACAGATAATTCACCCCTCCACTTT
TRBV18,NA,TRBD1,TRBJ1-1,14,CASSQPGQTPEAFF,TGTGCCAGCTCACAACCGGGACAGACCCCTGAAGCTTTCTTT
TRBV19,many,NA,TRBJ2-1,15,CASSSDRAAYNEQFF,TGTGCCAGTAGTTCGGACCGAGCGGCCTACAATGAGCAGTTCTTC
TRBV7-9,NA,NA,TRBJ2-7,14,CASCLVDSTYEQYF,TGTGCCAGCTGCTTAGTAGACTCCACCTACGAGCAGTACTTC
TRBV2,NA,NA,TRBJ1-1,13,CASRDQGNTEAFF,TGTGCCAGCAGGGATCAGGGGAACACTGAAGCTTTCTTT
TRBV5-3,many,TRBD1,TRBJ2-7,12,CASSRDRGEQYF,TGTGCCAGCAGCCGCGACAGGGGCGAGCAGTACTTC
TRBV20-1,many,NA,TRBJ2-5,15,CSASYSGALQETQYF,TGCAGTGCTAGTTATTCGGGGGCCCTCCAAGAGACCCAGTACTTC
TRBV2,NA,NA,TRBJ2-4,15,CASSPGLIAKNIQYF,TGTGCCAGCAGTCCAGGACTTATAGCCAAAAACATTCAGTACTTC
TRBV7-9,NA,NA,TRBJ1-2,19,CASKRGLLAGLSGDYGYTF,TGTGCCAGCAAGCGGGGCCTTTTGGCAGGACTCTCGGGGGACTATGGCTACACCTTC
TRBV14,NA,NA,TRBJ1-2,15,CASSQDGAENYGYTF,TGTGCCAGCAGCCAAGATGGGGCAGAAAACTATGGCTACACCTTC
TRBV7-9,many,NA,TRBJ1-1,13,CASSSDLATEAFF,TGTGCCAGCAGCTCCGACCTGGCCACTGAAGCTTTCTTT
TRBV27,NA,NA,TRBJ1-2,17,CASSRWTPNLGDYGYTF,TGTGCCAGCAGTCGTTGGACTCCCAACTTAGGAGACTATGGCTACACCTTC
TRBV5-1,NA,TRBD1,TRBJ1-1,12,CASSSVQGEAFF,TGCGCCAGCAGCTCGGTACAGGGGGAAGCTTTCTTT
TRBV6-5,NA,TRBD2,TRBJ2-1,16,CASNPISGGSYNEQFF,TGTGCCAGCAACCCCATTAGCGGGGGAAGCTACAATGAGCAGTTCTTC
TRBV18,NA,NA,TRBJ1-1,12,CASSGDGAEAFF,TGTGCCAGCTCCGGGGATGGGGCTGAAGCTTTCTTT
TRBV4-3,few,NA,TRBJ1-4,15,CASSQDGLLNGKLFF,TGCGCCAGCAGCCAAGATGGCCTCTTAAATGGGAAACTGTTTTTT
TRBV7-2,many,NA,TRBJ2-1,14,CASSLYEGYNEQFF,TGTGCCAGCAGCTTATATGAGGGATACAATGAGCAGTTCTTC
TRBV20-1,NA,TRBD2,TRBJ2-3,16,CSARPDTSGDTDTQYF,TGCAGTGCTAGGCCGGATACTAGCGGGGACACAGATACGCAGTATTTT